This T cell receptor beta chain was documented in a study of chemoradiotherapy in HPV16-positive cancers. At the level of the study: A couple of HPV16-positive patients' cells yielded candidate HPV-specific clones and common motifs.

The method was immunoSEQ multiplex PCR; TCRdb's version includes in-frame clones alone and lacks a portion of them. The sample holds tens of thousands of clones; about 93% are singletons and the top ten take over 15%. General observations from the study: Candidate HPV-specific clones and E7-related TCR motifs grew in tumor during treatment. For HPV16-positive patients, expanding HPV-responsive T cells associated with longer recurrence-free survival.

Concerning this clone: Its target is not known.

Germline values: CDR1 ENHRY, CDR2 SYGVKD. The V gene lost 0 bases and the J gene lost 6 bases, with 11 bases spanning the gap. The CDR3 consists of 14 residues. This specimen consisted of blood, obtained from a patient who underwent chemoradiotherapy. V is TRBV10-3 and J is TRBJ1-2; the D gene is possibly TRBD1 (5 bases). This TCR was sampled from a human donor with HPV-associated anogenital cancer. The CDR3 reads CAISESARDHGYTF. The DNA for the CDR3 is TGTGCCATCAGTGAGTCTGCCAGGGACCATGGCTACACCTTC.